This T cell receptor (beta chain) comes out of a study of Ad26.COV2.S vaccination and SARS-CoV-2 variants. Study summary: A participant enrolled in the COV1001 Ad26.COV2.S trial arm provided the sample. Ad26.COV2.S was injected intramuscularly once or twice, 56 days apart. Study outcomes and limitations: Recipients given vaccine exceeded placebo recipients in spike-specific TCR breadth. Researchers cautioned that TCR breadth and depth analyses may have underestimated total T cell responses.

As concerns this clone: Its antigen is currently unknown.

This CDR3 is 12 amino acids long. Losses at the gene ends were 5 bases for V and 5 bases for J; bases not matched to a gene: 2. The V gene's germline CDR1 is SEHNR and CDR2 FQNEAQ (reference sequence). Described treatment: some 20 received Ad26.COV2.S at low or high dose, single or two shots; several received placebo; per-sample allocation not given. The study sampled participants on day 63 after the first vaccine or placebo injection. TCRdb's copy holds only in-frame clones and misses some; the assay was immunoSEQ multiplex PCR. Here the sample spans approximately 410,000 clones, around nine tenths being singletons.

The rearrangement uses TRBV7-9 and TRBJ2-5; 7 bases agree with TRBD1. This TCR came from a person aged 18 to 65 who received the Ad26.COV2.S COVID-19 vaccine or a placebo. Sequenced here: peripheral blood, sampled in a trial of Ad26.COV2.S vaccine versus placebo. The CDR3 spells CASSPRGETQYF. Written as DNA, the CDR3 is TGTGCCAGCAGCCCCAGGGGGGAGACCCAGTACTTC.